The 15 T cell receptor beta chains below were found in one sample sequenced in a study of esophageal squamous cell carcinoma under preoperative chemotherapy. The time point here: after preoperative PTX-NDP chemotherapy. In TCRdb, the PCR reads were re-called with MiXCR into one record per CDR3 protein. The sample includes some 32,000 distinct CDR3 sequences, around 50% of them seen just once. This sample was gathered from a patient given preoperative chemotherapy. Receptor source: a human donor with esophageal squamous cell carcinoma. The donor label of this sample is uncertain.

This chain joins TRBV7-9 and TRBJ2-1, with D possibly TRBD2 on 5 matching bases. The J call is doubtful: the DNA matches TRBJ2-7 better. Looked up from germline, CDR1 is SEHNR and CDR2 is FQNEAQ (reference sequence). CDR3 length: 11 amino acids. The CDR3 DNA reads as TGTGCCAGCACCTTGGGGAGCGAGCAGTACTTC. Its protein product is CASTLGSEQYF.

Comments on this clonotype: One end of the junction varies from germline; a read error may be responsible. The CDR3: CASAGLGGGPRDTQYF. The CDR3 bases are TGTGCCAGCGCGGGGCTAGGGGGGGGGCCCCGTGATACCCAGTATTTC. The chain uses TRBV7-8 and TRBJ2-3, with TRBD2 as a possible D gene (7 bases). The germline V gene encodes CDR1 SGHVS and CDR2 FQNEAQ. CDR3 length equals 16 residues.

This clonotype occurred many times. This rearrangement joins TRBV11-3 to TRBJ2-1; 9 bases are a match to TRBD1. The V gene's germline CDR1 is SGHNT and CDR2 YENEEA. This CDR3 has 15 amino acids. V was pared by 5 bases and J by 5 bases, with 7 bases of the junction left unmatched. The CDR3 is CASSRTGVGHNEQFF. The CDR3 nucleotides are TGTGCCAGCAGCAGGACAGGGGTCGGACACAATGAGCAGTTCTTC.

This clonotype showed up just a few times. This chain uses TRBV3-1 with TRBJ2-3; no reliable D call. The germline V gene has CDR1 LGHDT and CDR2 YNNKEL (reference sequence). The V and J ends lost 4 bases and 4 bases respectively, with 9 bases between them. The CDR3 is made up of 13 amino acids. The CDR3 loop is CASSRTSSDTQYF. CDR3 DNA sequence: TGTGCCAGCAGCCGCACGTCATCAGATACGCAGTATTTT.

There are many counts of this clonotype. The chain employs TRBV19 and TRBJ1-1; possibly TRBD1 for D (5 bases). V was shortened by 6 bases and J by 1 base, with 15 bases between the two germline ends. Germline V gene lookup returns CDR1 LNHDA and CDR2 SQIVND (reference sequence). CDR3 length: 15 residues. CDR3 amino acids: CASRVQGGKNTEAFF. The CDR3 coding sequence is TGTGCCAGTAGAGTCCAGGGAGGTAAGAACACTGAAGCTTTCTTT.

The V call is TRBV12-3 or TRBV12-4, the J call TRBJ2-3, with TRBD2 as a possible D gene (6 bases). The J call may be wrong; the DNA end is better matched by TRBJ2-7. CDR3 length equals 14 residues. CDR3 residues: CASRPGGGTETQYF. For the CDR3, the DNA is TGTGCCAGCAGACCCGGGGGAGGCACAGAGACGCAGTACTTC.

V and J are TRBV7-6 and TRBJ2-3; D may be TRBD2 (6 bases). The CDR3 is 16 amino acids. CDR1 is SGHVS, CDR2 FNYEAQ, per germline. With 6 bases removed from V and 5 bases from J, the gap between germline ends came to 21 bases. The CDR3 here is CASRGDGSRDEDTQYF. For the CDR3, the DNA is TGTGCCAGCAGGGGAGACGGGAGCAGGGACGAAGATACGCAGTATTTT.

About this clonotype: Being one base from a much bigger clone, this may be a read error. The rearrangement links TRBV5-6 to TRBJ2-1; 11 nucleotides line up with TRBD1. V shed 4 bases and J 13 bases; nucleotides not matched to a gene: 16. This CDR3 comprises 16 residues. Germline loops: CDR1 SGHDT, CDR2 YYEEEE. The CDR3 nucleotides are TGTGCCAGCAGCCCGCCGGGACAGGGGGTACGAGGGACCCAGTTCTTC. Translated: CASSPPGQGVRGTQFF. Together with reference TRBV5-6 and TRBJ2-1, the CDR3 gives the full variable domain: DAGVTQSPTHLIKTRGQQVTLRCSPKSGHDTVSWYQQALGQGPQFIFQYYEEEERQRGNFPDRFSGHQFPNYSSELNVNALLLGDSALYLCASSPPGQGVRGTQFFGPGTRLTVL.

This chain joins TRBV6-1 and TRBJ2-3; 8 bases match TRBD2. Germline CDR1 MNHNS, CDR2 SASEGT. This CDR3 contains 16 residues. V shed 4 bases, J shed 1 base, and the junction held 7 bases outside the gene matches. The CDR3 DNA follows: TGTGCCAGCAGTGTATCGGGGGGGTGTGGCACAGATACGCAGTATTTT. Protein sequence: CASSVSGGCGTDTQYF.

This chain links TRBV7-8 with TRBJ2-3; D tentatively fits TRBD1 or TRBD2 (5 bases each). TRBJ2-4 matches the DNA end more closely, so the J call is doubtful. The germline V gene has CDR1 SGHVS and CDR2 FQNEAQ. This CDR3 spans 15 amino acids. CDR3 protein: CASSSGLWATDTQYF. CDR3 coding DNA: TGTGCCAGCAGCTCGGGGCTGTGGGCCACAGATACTCAGTACTTC.

J is TRBJ2-7 and V is TRBV11-3, with a weak D call TRBD2 (7 bases). This CDR3 comprises 16 residues. CDR1 and CDR2 from the germline V gene are SGHNT and YENEEA. V lost 1 base to trimming and J lost 1 base, with 14 bases between them. CDR3 region: CASSLGRGGVSYEQYF. CDR3 bases: TGTGCCAGCAGCTTAGGAAGGGGGGGGGTGTCCTACGAGCAGTACTTC. The whole variable domain, filled in from reference TRBV11-3 and TRBJ2-7, reads EAGVVQSPRYKIIEKKQPVAFWCNPISGHNTLYWYLQNLGQGPELLIRYENEEAVDDSQLPKDRFSAERLKGVDSTLKIQPAELGDSAVYLCASSLGRGGVSYEQYFGPGTRLTVT.

This sequence joins TRBV6-2 or TRBV6-3 and TRBJ2-4, with unresolved D. Germline V lookup: CDR1 MNHEY, CDR2 SVGEGT. This CDR3 contains 15 residues. The ends were cut back, 8 bases at V and 13 bases at J, with 27 bases in the middle. DNA for the CDR3: TGTGCCAGCGGGGTCGGAGCGAGAGCCGAAAATACGCAGTACTTC. This codes for CASGVGARAENTQYF.

This chain joins TRBV7-2 and TRBJ2-4, with TRBD2 as a possible D gene (6 bases). From germline, CDR1 is SGHTA and CDR2 FQGNSA. The CDR3 runs to 14 residues. The CDR3 nucleotides read TGTGCGGGCAGCGGGTGGGGCGAGGCAGGGATTCAGTACTTC. It specifies CAGSGWGEAGIQYF.

The rearrangement joins TRBV6-1 to TRBJ1-1; 11 bases map to TRBD1. In germline, CDR1 is MNHNS, CDR2 SASEGT. Trimming at V came to 2 bases and at J to 8 bases, leaving 7 bases not matched to a gene. The CDR3 spans 15 residues. The CDR3 sequence is CASSEWGTGGAEAFF. The CDR3 DNA follows: TGTGCCAGCAGTGAATGGGGGACAGGGGGGGCCGAAGCTTTCTTT.

The chain links TRBV6-4 to TRBJ2-5, with TRBD2 matching 9 bases. The CDR3 spans 17 residues. The germline CDR1 and CDR2 sequences are MRHNA and SNTAGT. Trimming cost V 6 bases and J 11 bases; bases outside gene matches: 22. CDR3 DNA: TGTGCCAGCAGCGCCGGGACTAGCCCCGTTTTTCGTAGAGAGCAGTACTTC. Its protein product is CASSAGTSPVFRREQYF.